One sample yielded the 4 T cell receptor beta chains listed below, sequenced in a study of blood T cells in healthy people across ages. Primed by a sample-barcoded 5' primer and a J-beta primer mix, a second PCR proceeded for 7 to 11 cycles. TCRdb reprocessed the 5' RACE reads via MiXCR and lists one record per CDR3 protein. The sample has nearly 800,000 distinct CDR3 sequences, about 56% seen once. Sequencing was done on a sample of blood. These TCRs come from a middle-aged man in good health.

The V and J genes are TRBV6-1 and TRBJ2-1; tentatively, D is TRBD1 (5 bases). The V end lost 5 bases, the J end lost 9 bases, and 26 bases lay between the germline ends. CDR1 is MNHNS, CDR2 SASEGT, per germline. This CDR3 has 17 amino acids. The chain's CDR3 is CASSRIAGLLRPAEQFF. The CDR3 bases are TGTGCCAGCAGTCGAATCGCAGGGCTATTGCGGCCGGCTGAGCAGTTCTTC.

This clonotype was counted at least ten times. The chain is built from TRBV3-1 and TRBJ2-6, with D unclear. V shed 4 bases and J shed 0 bases, with 4 bases lying between them. This CDR3 is built from 14 residues. Germline-derived CDR1 and CDR2 are LGHDT and YNNKEL (reference sequence). The DNA of the CDR3 is TGTGCCAGCAGCCGTAGCTCTGGGGCCAACGTCCTGACTTTC. Translated: CASSRSSGANVLTF.

The V call is TRBV7-6, the J call TRBJ2-3, with 7 bases matching TRBD1. V lost 4 bases, J lost 1 base, and 8 bases stayed unmatched. Germline loops: CDR1 SGHVS, CDR2 FNYEAQ. The CDR3 runs 16 residues. Here the CDR3 reads CASSSRGQPGTDTQYF. Here the CDR3 DNA reads TGTGCCAGCAGCTCTAGGGGACAGCCGGGCACAGATACGCAGTATTTT.

J is TRBJ2-4 and V is TRBV6-1, with TRBD2 matching over 11 bases. Gene TRBJ2-5 matches the end of the DNA better, so the J call may be wrong. CDR1 and CDR2 (germline): MNHNS, SASEGT. The CDR3 extends over 15 amino acids. For the CDR3, the DNA is TGTGCCAGCAGGGCTAGCGGGGGGATCCAAGAGACCCAGTACTTC. Its translation is CASRASGGIQETQYF.